This T cell receptor beta chain was recorded in a study of cytomegalovirus exposure and HLA in healthy donors. CDR3 size: 14 residues. Germline CDR1 and CDR2: SGDLS and YYNGEE. The junction had 10 bases not matched to a gene; V was cut back by 4 bases and J by 12 bases. This clone came up a few times. Researchers ran the PCR with 60 Vbeta and 13 Jbeta primers. Here immunoSEQ multiplex PCR was the method, and the copy in TCRdb shows in-frame clones only, minus some. The sample yields about 160,000 clones, 70% to 80% seen once. The origin of this receptor is a man aged 35-49 years in good health and CMV-seronegative. The source material was PBMCs. The chain recombines TRBV9 with TRBJ2-4, with 10 bases identical to TRBD1. The chain's CDR3 is CASSPDRGPGSQYF. The CDR3 DNA is TGTGCCAGCAGCCCAGACAGGGGGCCTGGCAGTCAGTACTTC.